This T cell receptor beta chain was found in a study of molecular identifiers for immune sequencing clone quantification. Study as a whole: For replicates, RNA isolated from approximately 20,000 or 100,000 naive CD8 cells was divided into five portions, of which four were sequenced.

TCRdb re-called the PCR reads through MiXCR, storing one row per CDR3 protein. The table includes some 650,000 distinct CDR3 sequences, nearly 20% detected once. This clonotype has ten or more counts. V was clipped by 5 bases and J by 5 bases, with 9 bases between them. This CDR3 region has 12 residues. Germline V gene sequence: CDR1 SQVTM, CDR2 ANQGSEA. Sequencing input: naive CD8+ T cells from blood, with Jurkat cell RNA spiked in. Subset here: FACS-sorted CD8+CD4-CCR7+CD45RA+ naive T cells. This chain links TRBV29-1 with TRBJ2-2, with D tentatively TRBD2 (5 bases). This clonotype originated in a human donor in good health. Some libraries in this study had Jurkat cell RNA spiked in. CDR3 sequence (DNA): TGCAGCGTTACGCCGGGGACCGGGGAGCTGTTTTTT. Protein sequence: CSVTPGTGELFF.